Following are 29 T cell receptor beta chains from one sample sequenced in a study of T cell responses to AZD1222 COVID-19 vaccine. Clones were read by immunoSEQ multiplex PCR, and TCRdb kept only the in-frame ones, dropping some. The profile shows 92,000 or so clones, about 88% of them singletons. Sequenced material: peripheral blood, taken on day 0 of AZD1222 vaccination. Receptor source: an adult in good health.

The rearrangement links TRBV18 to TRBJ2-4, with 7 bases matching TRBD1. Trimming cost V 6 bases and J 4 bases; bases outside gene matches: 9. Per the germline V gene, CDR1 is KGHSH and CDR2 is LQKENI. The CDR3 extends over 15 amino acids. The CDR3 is CASSATGALKNIQYF. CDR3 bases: TGTGCCAGCTCGGCCACAGGGGCGCTGAAAAACATTCAGTACTTC.

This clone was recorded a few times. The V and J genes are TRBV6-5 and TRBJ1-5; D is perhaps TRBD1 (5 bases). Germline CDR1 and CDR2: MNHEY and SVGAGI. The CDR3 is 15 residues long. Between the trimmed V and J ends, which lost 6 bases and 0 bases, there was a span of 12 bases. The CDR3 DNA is TGTGCCAGCAGACGTCAGGGTGGTAGCAATCAGCCCCAGCATTTT. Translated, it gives CASRRQGGSNQPQHF.

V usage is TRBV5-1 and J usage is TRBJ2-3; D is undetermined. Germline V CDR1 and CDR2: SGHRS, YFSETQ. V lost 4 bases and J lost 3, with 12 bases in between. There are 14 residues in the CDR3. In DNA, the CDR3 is TGCGCCAGCAGCGTACCGACTGGGACAGATACGCAGTATTTT. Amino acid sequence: CASSVPTGTDTQYF.

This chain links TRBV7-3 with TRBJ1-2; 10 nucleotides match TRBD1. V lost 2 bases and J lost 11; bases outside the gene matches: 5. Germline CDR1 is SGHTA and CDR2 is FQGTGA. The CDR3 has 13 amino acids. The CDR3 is CASSLRQGAPYTF. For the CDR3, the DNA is TGTGCCAGCAGCTTACGACAGGGGGCCCCATACACCTTC. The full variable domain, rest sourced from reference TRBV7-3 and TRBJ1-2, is GAGVSQTPSNKVTEKGKYVELRCDPISGHTALYWYRQSLGQGPEFLIYFQGTGAADDSGLPNDRFFAVRPEGSVSTLKIQRTERGDSAVYLCASSLRQGAPYTFGSGTRLTVV.

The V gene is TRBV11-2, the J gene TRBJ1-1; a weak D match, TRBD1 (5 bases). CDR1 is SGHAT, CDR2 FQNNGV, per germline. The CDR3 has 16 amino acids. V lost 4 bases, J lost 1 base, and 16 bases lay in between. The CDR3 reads CASSSPGGLGNTEAFF. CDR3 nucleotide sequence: TGTGCCAGCAGCTCCCCTGGGGGGTTGGGGAACACTGAAGCTTTCTTT.

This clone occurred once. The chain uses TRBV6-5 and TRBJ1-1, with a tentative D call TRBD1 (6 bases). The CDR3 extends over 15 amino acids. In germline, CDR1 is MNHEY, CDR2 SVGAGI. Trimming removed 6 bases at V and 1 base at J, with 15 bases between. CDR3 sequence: CASSRSLGGNTEAFF. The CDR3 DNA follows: TGTGCCAGCAGCCGTTCCCTAGGGGGGAACACTGAAGCTTTCTTT.

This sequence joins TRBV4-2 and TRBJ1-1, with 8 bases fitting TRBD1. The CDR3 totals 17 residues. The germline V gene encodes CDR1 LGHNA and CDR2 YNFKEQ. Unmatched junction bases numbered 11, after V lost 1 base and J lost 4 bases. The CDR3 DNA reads TGTGCCAGCAGCCAAGGCTTTCAGGGGGCATTGGGCACTGAAGCTTTCTTT. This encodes CASSQGFQGALGTEAFF.

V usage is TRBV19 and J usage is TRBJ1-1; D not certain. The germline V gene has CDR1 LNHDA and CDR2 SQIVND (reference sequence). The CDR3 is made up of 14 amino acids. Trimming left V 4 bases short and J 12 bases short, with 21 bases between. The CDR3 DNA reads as TGTGCCAGTAGTAACCACCGGACCCTACGTGTCTCTTTCTTT. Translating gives CASSNHRTLRVSFF.

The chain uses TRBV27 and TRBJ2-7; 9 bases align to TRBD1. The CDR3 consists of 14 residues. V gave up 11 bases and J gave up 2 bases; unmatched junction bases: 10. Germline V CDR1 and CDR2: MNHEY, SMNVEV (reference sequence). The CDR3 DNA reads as TGTGCCTGCCGTTGGGGACAGGGTCCCTACGAGCAGTACTTC. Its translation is CACRWGQGPYEQYF.

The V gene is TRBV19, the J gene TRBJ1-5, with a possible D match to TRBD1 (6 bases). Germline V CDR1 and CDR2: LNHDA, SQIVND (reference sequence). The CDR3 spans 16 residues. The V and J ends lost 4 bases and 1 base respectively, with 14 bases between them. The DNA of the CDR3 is TGTGCCAGTAGTACCTTACAGGGTGTGAGCAATCAGCCCCAGCATTTT. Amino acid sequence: CASSTLQGVSNQPQHF.

DNA for the CDR3: TGTGCCAGCGGGCTAGGGTGGGGAAACACTGAAGCTTTCTTT. Amino acid sequence: CASGLGWGNTEAFF. The V call is TRBV2, the J call TRBJ1-1; D not certain. CDR1 and CDR2 (germline): SNHLY, FYNNEI. This CDR3 is built from 14 residues. Trimming shortened V by 8 bases and J by 2 bases, and 15 bases separated the two germline ends.

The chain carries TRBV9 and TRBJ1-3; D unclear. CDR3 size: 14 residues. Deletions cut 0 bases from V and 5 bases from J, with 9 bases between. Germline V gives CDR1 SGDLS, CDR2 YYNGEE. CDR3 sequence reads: CASSVEASRNTIYF. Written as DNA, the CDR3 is TGTGCCAGCAGCGTAGAGGCTTCACGAAACACCATATATTTT. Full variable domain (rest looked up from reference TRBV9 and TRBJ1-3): DSGVTQTPKHLITATGQRVTLRCSPRSGDLSVYWYQQSLDQGLQFLIQYYNGEERAKGNILERFSAQQFPDLHSELNLSSLELGDSALYFCASSVEASRNTIYFGEGSWLTVV.

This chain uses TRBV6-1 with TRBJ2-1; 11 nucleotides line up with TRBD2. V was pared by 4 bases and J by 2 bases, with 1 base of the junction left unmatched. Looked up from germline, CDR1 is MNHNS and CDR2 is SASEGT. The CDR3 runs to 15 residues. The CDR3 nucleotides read TGTGCCAGCAGTGTAGCGGGGGGGACCTACAATGAGCAGTTCTTC. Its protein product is CASSVAGGTYNEQFF.

The CDR3 sequence is CASRGGLPGGTEAFF. Here the CDR3 DNA reads TGTGCCAGCAGGGGAGGACTGCCCGGTGGCACTGAAGCTTTCTTT. The chain uses TRBV2 and TRBJ1-1, with D hard to call. The germline gives CDR1 SNHLY, CDR2 FYNNEI. V shed 6 bases and J shed 4 bases, with 18 bases lying between them. The CDR3 runs 15 residues.

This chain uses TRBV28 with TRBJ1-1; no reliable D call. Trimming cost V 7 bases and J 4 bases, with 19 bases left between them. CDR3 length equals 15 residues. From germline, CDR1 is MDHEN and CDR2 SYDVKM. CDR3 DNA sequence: TGTGCCAGCACCCCCCCTAATCCCCGGAGCACTGAAGCTTTCTTT. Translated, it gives CASTPPNPRSTEAFF.

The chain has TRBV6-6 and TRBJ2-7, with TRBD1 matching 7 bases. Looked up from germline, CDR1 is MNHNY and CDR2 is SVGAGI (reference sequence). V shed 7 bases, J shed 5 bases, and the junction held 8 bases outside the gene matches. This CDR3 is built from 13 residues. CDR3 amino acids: CASTGQVGDEQYF. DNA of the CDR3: TGTGCCAGCACTGGACAGGTTGGGGACGAGCAGTACTTC.

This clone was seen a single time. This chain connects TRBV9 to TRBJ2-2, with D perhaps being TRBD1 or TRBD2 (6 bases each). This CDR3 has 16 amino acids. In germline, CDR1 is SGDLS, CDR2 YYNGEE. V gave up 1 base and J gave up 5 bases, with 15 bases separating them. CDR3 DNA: TGTGCCAGCAGCGTATTGGGCAGGGGAGGAACCGGGGAGCTGTTTTTT. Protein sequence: CASSVLGRGGTGELFF.

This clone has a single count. The DNA for the CDR3 is TGTGCCAGTAGTATAGTCCCCGACTATGGCTACACCTTC. Protein product: CASSIVPDYGYTF. The V and J genes are TRBV19 and TRBJ1-2; D is ambiguous. The CDR3 totals 13 residues. Looked up from germline, CDR1 is LNHDA and CDR2 is SQIVND (reference sequence). V was trimmed by 1 base and J by 3 bases, leaving 6 bases between them. The whole variable domain, filled in from reference TRBV19 and TRBJ1-2, reads DGGITQSPKYLFRKEGQNVTLSCEQNLNHDAMYWYRQDPGQGLRLIYYSQIVNDFQKGDIAEGYSVSREKKESFPLTVTSAQKNPTAFYLCASSIVPDYGYTFGSGTRLTVV.

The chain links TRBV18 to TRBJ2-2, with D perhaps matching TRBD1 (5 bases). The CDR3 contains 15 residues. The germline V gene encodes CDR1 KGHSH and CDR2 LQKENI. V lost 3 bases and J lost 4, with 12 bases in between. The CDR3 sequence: CASSPAGKATGELFF. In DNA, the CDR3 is TGTGCCAGCTCACCGGCAGGGAAAGCCACCGGGGAGCTGTTTTTT.

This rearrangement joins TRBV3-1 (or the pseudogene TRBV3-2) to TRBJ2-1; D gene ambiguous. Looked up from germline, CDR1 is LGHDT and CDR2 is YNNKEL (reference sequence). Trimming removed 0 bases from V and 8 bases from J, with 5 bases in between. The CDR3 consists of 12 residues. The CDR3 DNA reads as TGTGCCAGCAGCCAAGATAAATATGAGCAGTTCTTC. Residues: CASSQDKYEQFF.

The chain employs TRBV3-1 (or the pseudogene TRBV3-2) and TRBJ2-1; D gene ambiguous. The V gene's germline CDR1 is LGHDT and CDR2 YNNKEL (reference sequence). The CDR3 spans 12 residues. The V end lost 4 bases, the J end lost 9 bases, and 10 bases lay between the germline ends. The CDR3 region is CASSRLALEQFF. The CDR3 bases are TGTGCCAGCAGCCGTTTAGCTCTTGAGCAGTTCTTC.

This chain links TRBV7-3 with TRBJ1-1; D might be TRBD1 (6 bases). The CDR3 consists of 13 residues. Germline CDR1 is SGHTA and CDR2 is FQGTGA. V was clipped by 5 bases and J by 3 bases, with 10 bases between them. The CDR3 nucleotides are TGTGCCAGCAGCCAAGACAGGCACACTGAAGCTTTCTTT. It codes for CASSQDRHTEAFF.

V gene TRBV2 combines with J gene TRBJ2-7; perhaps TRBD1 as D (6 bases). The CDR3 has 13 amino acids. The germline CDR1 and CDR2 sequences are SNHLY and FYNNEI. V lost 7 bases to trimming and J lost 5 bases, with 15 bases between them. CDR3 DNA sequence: TGTGCCAGCACAGGACAGCTTGAGGACGAGCAGTACTTC. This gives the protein CASTGQLEDEQYF.

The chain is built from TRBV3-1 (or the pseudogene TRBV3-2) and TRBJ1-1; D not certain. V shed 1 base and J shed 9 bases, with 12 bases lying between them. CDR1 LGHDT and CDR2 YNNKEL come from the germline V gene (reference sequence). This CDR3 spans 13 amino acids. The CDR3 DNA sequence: TGTGCCAGCAGCCAAGTTTCAATAGAGAAAGCTTTCTTT. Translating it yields CASSQVSIEKAFF.

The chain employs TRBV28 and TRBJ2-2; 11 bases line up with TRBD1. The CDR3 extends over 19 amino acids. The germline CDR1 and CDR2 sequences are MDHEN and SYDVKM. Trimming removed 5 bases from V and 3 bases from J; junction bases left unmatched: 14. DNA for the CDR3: TGTGCCAGCAGTCTACCGGGACAGGGGGATACGGGGGACACCGGGGAGCTGTTTTTT. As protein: CASSLPGQGDTGDTGELFF.

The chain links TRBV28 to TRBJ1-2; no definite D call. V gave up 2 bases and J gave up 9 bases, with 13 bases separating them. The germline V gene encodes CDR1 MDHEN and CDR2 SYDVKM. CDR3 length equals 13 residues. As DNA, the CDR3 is TGTGCCAGCAGTTTAATCACCGGGCCCAGCTACACCTTC. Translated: CASSLITGPSYTF.

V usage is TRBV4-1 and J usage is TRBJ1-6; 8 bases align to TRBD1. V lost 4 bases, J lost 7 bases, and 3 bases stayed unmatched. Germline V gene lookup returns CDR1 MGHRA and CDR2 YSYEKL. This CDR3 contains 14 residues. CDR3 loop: CASSPGQGNSPLHF. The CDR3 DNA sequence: TGCGCCAGCAGCCCCGGACAGGGAAATTCACCCCTCCACTTT.

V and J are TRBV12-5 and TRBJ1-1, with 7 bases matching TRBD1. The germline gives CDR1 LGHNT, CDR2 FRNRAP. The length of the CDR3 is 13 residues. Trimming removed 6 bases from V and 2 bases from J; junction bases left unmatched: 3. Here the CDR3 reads CASGRDSNTEAFF. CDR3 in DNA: TGTGCTAGTGGCAGGGACAGTAACACTGAAGCTTTCTTT.

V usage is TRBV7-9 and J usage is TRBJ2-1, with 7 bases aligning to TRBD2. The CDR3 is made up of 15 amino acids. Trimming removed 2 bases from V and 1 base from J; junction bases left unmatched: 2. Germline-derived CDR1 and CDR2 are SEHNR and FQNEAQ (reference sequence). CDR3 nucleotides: TGTGCCAGCAGCTTAAGGACTAGATCCTACAATGAGCAGTTCTTC. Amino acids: CASSLRTRSYNEQFF.